This TCR beta chain was sequenced for a study of CD8 T cells in Susac syndrome. Across the study: Patients with Susac syndrome were therapy-naive, treated with corticosteroids, or treated with intravenous immunoglobulin alone when blood was collected. General study points: Clonal CD8+ expansion in Susac was highest in TEMRA cells and active patients.

A note on this clonotype: Its antigen is not known.

Negative isolation was applied to CD8+ and CD4+ T cells, and FACS enrichment was applied to TEMRA cells. Reverse transcription used about 0.45 to 1 ug RNA and random hexamers. The method of amplification for TCR beta CDR3 was immunoSEQ multiplex PCR, covering 54 Vbeta and 13 Jbeta. MiXCR was run by TCRdb on the immunoSEQ multiplex PCR reads, yielding one entry per CDR3 protein. The table shows fewer than 90,000 distinct CDR3 sequences, with approximately 93% occurring only once. V was trimmed by 8 bases and J by 7 bases, leaving 21 bases between them. CDR3 length equals 15 residues. V and J are TRBV12-3 or TRBV12-4 and TRBJ2-4; weak D call: TRBD1 (5 bases). The sequenced material came from CD8+ T cells from PBMCs. This receptor was obtained from a human donor with Susac syndrome. The CDR3 DNA sequence: TGTGCCAGCGCGACGACAGCCGCCATAGGGAACATTCAGTACTTC. It is translated as CASATTAAIGNIQYF.